The entry below describes one T cell receptor (beta chain). Sequencing used immunoSEQ multiplex PCR; TCRdb keeps in-frame clones, though not all of them. This sample carries some 70,000 clones, around 88% of them seen once, and the ten largest clones take 0.55% to 0.75%. This sample is part of a study of blood T cell repertoires in COVID-19. Study as a whole: Acute-phase and convalescent COVID-19 samples originated in the United States, Italy and Spain.

Germline lookup yields CDR1 SGHTA and CDR2 FQGNSA. The CDR3 extends over 19 amino acids. Trimming removed 2 bases from V and 3 bases from J; junction bases left unmatched: 10. This sequence originates from a man in his 60s with acute or convalescent COVID-19. Sequenced sample: peripheral blood. The chain couples TRBV7-2 to TRBJ2-2; TRBD2 matches 12 bases. The CDR3 region has the DNA TGTGCCAGCAGCTTACGACTAGCGGGAGATTTTAGGTACACCGGGGAGCTGTTTTTT. It translates to CASSLRLAGDFRYTGELFF.